The 2 T cell receptor beta chains below come from one sample, sequenced in a study of blood T cells in healthy people across ages. Next came a second PCR, run for about 7 to 12 cycles, which used a sample-barcoded 5' primer along with a J-beta primer mix. TCRdb reanalysed the 5' RACE reads using MiXCR and keeps one entry per CDR3 protein. Of approximately 1.5 million distinct CDR3 sequences in the sample, around 36% were seen once. The sample taken for sequencing was blood. Receptors originate from a young woman in good health.

The chain joins TRBV12-3 or TRBV12-4 to TRBJ1-2; 7 nucleotides agree with TRBD1. Trimming took 5 bases from V and 6 from J; bases not matched to a gene: 6. This CDR3 is 13 amino acids long. The CDR3 region has the DNA TGTGCCAGCAGTGACAGGGAGTACGATGGCTACACCTTC. This encodes CASSDREYDGYTF.

CDR3 sequence: CSARRVSGNTIYF. CDR3 in DNA: TGCAGTGCTAGACGAGTATCTGGAAACACCATATATTTT. This chain links TRBV20-1 with TRBJ1-3; D not certain. The germline CDR1 and CDR2 sequences are DFQATT and SNEGSKA (reference sequence). The length of the CDR3 is 13 residues. Trimming took 2 bases from V and 1 from J, leaving 6 bases between them.